The next 21 T cell receptor beta chains were all read from a single sample in a study of blood T cell repertoires in COVID-19 (dated by TCRdb to 2018 to 2021). Receptor amplification or capture employed the immunoSEQ multiplex PCR assay. Held by TCRdb, this immuneACCESS table contains in-frame sequences only and omits some clones. Under half of the omission traces to an unresolved V gene where checked; the cause of the rest is unknown. Present in this sample are about 87,000 clones, around 86% of which were seen just once. Together, the top ten hold about 5% of the sample. The sample consisted of peripheral blood. Receptors were obtained from a woman older than 75 with acute or convalescent COVID-19.

The CDR3 is CASSNIGGTDNYGYTF. The CDR3 DNA is TGTGCCAGTAGTAACATTGGAGGGACGGACAACTATGGCTACACCTTC. The chain uses TRBV19 and TRBJ1-2; D may be TRBD1 (5 bases). Germline values: CDR1 LNHDA, CDR2 SQIVND (reference sequence). The CDR3 length is 16 residues. Trimming cost V 4 bases and J 2 bases, with 17 bases left between them.

The genes are TRBV5-5 and TRBJ2-1, with 9 bases fitting TRBD1. CDR1 is SGHKS and CDR2 is YYEKEE in the germline V gene (reference sequence). Trimming at V came to 4 bases and at J to 7 bases, leaving 9 bases not matched to a gene. CDR3 length: 15 residues. The CDR3 spells CASSLGQGSGNEQFF. CDR3 coding DNA: TGTGCCAGCAGCCTAGGACAGGGGTCAGGGAATGAGCAGTTCTTC.

The gene calls are TRBV9 and TRBJ1-1; 7 bases agree with TRBD1. CDR1 is SGDLS, CDR2 YYNGEE, per germline. V lost 0 bases to trimming and J lost 8 bases; unmatched junction nucleotides: 7. CDR3 length: 14 amino acids. The CDR3 loop reads CASSVAEGAKEAFF. The CDR3 DNA follows: TGTGCCAGCAGCGTAGCTGAGGGGGCGAAGGAAGCTTTCTTT.

The rearrangement uses TRBV11-2 and TRBJ2-7, with 14 bases that match TRBD2. Unmatched junction bases numbered 8, after V lost 6 bases and J lost 4 bases. CDR1 is SGHAT and CDR2 is FQNNGV in the germline V gene. The CDR3 loop spans 16 amino acids. The CDR3 spells CASSTTGLAGVYEQYF. The CDR3 DNA follows: TGTGCCAGCAGTACGACGGGACTAGCGGGAGTGTACGAGCAGTACTTC. Supplemented by reference TRBV11-2 and TRBJ2-7, the full variable domain reads EAGVAQSPRYKIIEKRQSVAFWCNPISGHATLYWYQQILGQGPKLLIQFQNNGVVDDSQLPKDRFSAERLKGVDSTLKIQPAKLEDSAVYLCASSTTGLAGVYEQYFGPGTRLTVT.

About this clone: Its ends do not fully match the called genes, so a read error is possible. The V gene is TRBV7-7, the J gene TRBJ2-2; D gene ambiguous. CDR1 and CDR2 from the germline V gene are SSHAT and FNYEAQ (reference sequence). The CDR3 extends over 14 amino acids. The CDR3 coding sequence is TGTGCTAGCAGCTTTAACAGGAACACCGGGGAGCTGTTTTTT. This sequence encodes CASSFNRNTGELFF.

This chain uses TRBV19 with TRBJ2-6, with D uncertain. Germline V gene lookup returns CDR1 LNHDA and CDR2 SQIVND (reference sequence). The V end was cut by 1 base, the J end by 4 bases, with 8 bases between. There are 15 residues in the CDR3. The CDR3 DNA is TGTGCCAGTAGTATAGGACTCCGGGGGGCCAACGTCCTGACTTTC. Translated: CASSIGLRGANVLTF. Filled out from reference TRBV19 and TRBJ2-6, the complete variable domain reads DGGITQSPKYLFRKEGQNVTLSCEQNLNHDAMYWYRQDPGQGLRLIYYSQIVNDFQKGDIAEGYSVSREKKESFPLTVTSAQKNPTAFYLCASSIGLRGANVLTFGAGSRLTVL.

V is TRBV2 and J is TRBJ2-5; possibly TRBD1 for D (7 bases). The V gene lost 7 bases and the J gene lost 7 bases, with 16 bases spanning the gap. CDR3 length equals 13 residues. Per germline, CDR1 SNHLY and CDR2 FYNNEI. For the CDR3, the DNA is TGTGCCAGCAACGGAGGGGGCTTCGGGACCCAGTACTTC. Translated: CASNGGGFGTQYF.

The CDR3 sequence: CASGETGGTGNTIYF. The CDR3 nucleotides are TGCGCCAGCGGGGAAACAGGGGGCACTGGAAACACCATATATTTT. J is TRBJ1-3 and V is TRBV10-1; 9 bases map to TRBD1. The ends lost 8 bases at V and 2 bases at J; junction bases unmatched: 7. The germline gives CDR1 WNHNN, CDR2 SYGVQD (reference sequence). The CDR3 covers 15 residues.

This chain uses TRBV12-3 or TRBV12-4 with TRBJ1-5, with D possibly TRBD1 on 6 matching bases. This CDR3 is built from 13 residues. Trimming pared 4 bases from V and 5 bases from J, leaving 9 bases between. The CDR3 protein is CASSSRGDQPQHF. CDR3 DNA: TGTGCCAGCAGTTCCAGGGGTGATCAGCCCCAGCATTTT.

The chain combines TRBV6-6 with TRBJ2-1; perhaps TRBD2 as D (6 bases). V lost 11 bases to trimming and J lost 0 bases, with 11 bases between them. In germline, CDR1 is MNHNY, CDR2 SVGAGI (reference sequence). The length of the CDR3 is 13 residues. DNA of the CDR3: TGTGCCGGCTCCGGGAGCTCCTACAATGAGCAGTTCTTC. Protein product: CAGSGSSYNEQFF.

V and J are TRBV16 and TRBJ1-6; 7 bases agree with TRBD1. Germline V gene data show CDR1 as KGHSY and CDR2 as FQNENV. The CDR3 loop spans 16 amino acids. J gave up 10 bases and V 3 bases, and 12 bases lay outside the gene matches. CDR3 nucleotide sequence: TGTGCCAGCAGCCAGCCAAGGCCGGGACAGTCATCACCCCTCCACTTT. Its translation: CASSQPRPGQSSPLHF. Combining the CDR3 with reference TRBV16 and TRBJ1-6 gives the whole variable domain GEEVAQTPKHLVRGEGQKAKLYCAPIKGHSYVFWYQQVLKNEFKFLISFQNENVFDETGMPKERFSAKCLPNSPCSLEIQATKLEDSAVYFCASSQPRPGQSSPLHFGNGTRLTVT.

This sequence joins TRBV6-5 and TRBJ2-2; D not resolved. V was shortened by 6 bases and J by 2 bases, with 10 bases between the two germline ends. Germline CDR1 and CDR2: MNHEY and SVGAGI. The CDR3 loop spans 14 amino acids. The CDR3 coding sequence is TGTGCCAGCAGAAAAATTATTAACACCGGGGAGCTGTTTTTT. Its protein product is CASRKIINTGELFF.

The CDR3 loop is CASSLVGVAGGLNTGELFF. Here the CDR3 DNA reads TGTGCCAGCAGCCTAGTCGGAGTAGCGGGGGGACTGAACACCGGGGAGCTGTTTTTT. V gene TRBV7-2 combines with J gene TRBJ2-2, with TRBD2 matching over 10 bases. V trimming: 5 bases; J trimming: 1 base; junction bases outside the gene matches: 13. This CDR3 spans 19 amino acids. Germline loops: CDR1 SGHTA, CDR2 FQGNSA.

The chain uses TRBV10-3 and TRBJ2-2, with a weak D call TRBD1 (5 bases). The CDR3 totals 17 residues. Germline V gene lookup returns CDR1 ENHRY and CDR2 SYGVKD. V was clipped by 0 bases and J by 0 bases, with 11 bases between them. CDR3 region: CAISESRGLANTGELFF. For the CDR3, the DNA is TGTGCCATCAGTGAGTCTAGGGGTTTAGCGAACACCGGGGAGCTGTTTTTT.

The rearrangement links TRBV29-1 to TRBJ1-4; D not resolved. Germline V gene data show CDR1 as SQVTM and CDR2 as ANQGSEA. The CDR3 totals 12 residues. The germline V and J ends were trimmed by 2 bases and 8 bases, with 9 bases remaining between them. DNA for the CDR3: TGCAGCGTTGAATACGCAGGCGAAAAACTGTTTTTT. Protein product: CSVEYAGEKLFF.

The chain joins TRBV6-1 to TRBJ1-6; maybe TRBD1 (5 bases). The CDR3 spans 13 residues. Germline V gives CDR1 MNHNS, CDR2 SASEGT. V lost 2 bases, J lost 7 bases, and 6 bases lay in between. CDR3 sequence (DNA): TGTGCCAGCAGTGAACCAGGGAATTCACCCCTCCACTTT. This codes for CASSEPGNSPLHF.

The chain links TRBV7-9 to TRBJ2-3, with TRBD2 identical over 9 bases. Germline trimming cut 4 bases from V and 4 bases from J; bases unmatched to any gene: 6. The CDR3 has 15 residues. CDR1 and CDR2 from the germline V gene are SEHNR and FQNEAQ (reference sequence). CDR3 region: CASSSTSGQPDTQYF. For the CDR3, the DNA is TGTGCCAGCAGCTCGACTAGCGGCCAGCCAGATACGCAGTATTTT.

V gene TRBV5-6 combines with J gene TRBJ1-4, with TRBD1 matching over 11 bases. Per the germline V gene, CDR1 is SGHDT and CDR2 is YYEEEE. The CDR3 runs 14 residues. The J segment lost 7 bases and the V segment lost 5 bases, leaving 4 bases of the junction unmatched. CDR3 amino acids: CASRDRGRGEKLFF. CDR3 bases: TGTGCCAGCAGGGACAGGGGGCGCGGTGAAAAACTGTTTTTT.

The rearrangement joins TRBV9 to TRBJ2-2; a possible D gene is TRBD2 (5 bases). V lost 3 bases and J 1 base, leaving 7 bases between the germline ends. This CDR3 is built from 14 residues. The germline V gene has CDR1 SGDLS and CDR2 YYNGEE. The CDR3 loop reads CASSAGLNTGELFF. CDR3 bases: TGTGCCAGCAGCGCCGGACTGAACACCGGGGAGCTGTTTTTT.

The sample holds one count of this clone. The chain combines TRBV4-2 with TRBJ1-2, with 9 bases identical to TRBD1. After removal of 2 bases from V and 6 bases from J, the junction contained 7 bases not matched to a gene. This CDR3 has 15 amino acids. Germline CDR1 LGHNA, CDR2 YNFKEQ. The CDR3 region has the DNA TGTGCCAGCAGCCAATCGAACAGGGGGCAGGATGGCTACACCTTC. It is translated as CASSQSNRGQDGYTF.

This chain links TRBV6-2 or TRBV6-3 with TRBJ1-4; D is ambiguous. V was pared by 0 bases and J by 3 bases, with 11 bases between. Germline values: CDR1 MNHEY, CDR2 SVGEGT. The CDR3 sequence is 16 residues long. The CDR3: CASSYSEIGANEKLFF. CDR3 bases: TGTGCCAGCAGTTACTCTGAGATTGGTGCTAATGAAAAACTGTTTTTT.